This TCR beta chain was sequenced during a study of OX40 agonist ivuxolimab in advanced cancers. Across the whole study: Head and neck, renal cell, melanoma or hepatocellular carcinoma were the cancers that dose-escalation patients had.

Germline loops: CDR1 MNHNY, CDR2 SVGAGI (reference sequence). This CDR3 contains 15 residues. V trimming: 2 bases; J trimming: 4 bases; junction bases outside the gene matches: 6. Baseline was the first blood sampling point, followed by cycle 4 day 1 and cycle 7 day 1. Clones were read by immunoSEQ multiplex PCR, and TCRdb kept only the in-frame ones, dropping some. The sample comprises tens of thousands of clones, 92% of which are singletons, and 0.4% to 0.55% rests with the top ten. This clonotype originated in an adult with an advanced solid tumor such as melanoma, head and neck, liver or kidney cancer. The rearrangement links TRBV6-6 to TRBJ2-5; 8 nucleotides match TRBD2. Sequencing was performed on CD4+ or CD8+ T cells sorted from blood, taken in a trial of the OX40 agonist ivuxolimab. The CDR3 DNA reads as TGTGCCAGCAGTTACGGACTAGCATTTGGAGAGACCCAGTACTTC. It yields the protein CASSYGLAFGETQYF.